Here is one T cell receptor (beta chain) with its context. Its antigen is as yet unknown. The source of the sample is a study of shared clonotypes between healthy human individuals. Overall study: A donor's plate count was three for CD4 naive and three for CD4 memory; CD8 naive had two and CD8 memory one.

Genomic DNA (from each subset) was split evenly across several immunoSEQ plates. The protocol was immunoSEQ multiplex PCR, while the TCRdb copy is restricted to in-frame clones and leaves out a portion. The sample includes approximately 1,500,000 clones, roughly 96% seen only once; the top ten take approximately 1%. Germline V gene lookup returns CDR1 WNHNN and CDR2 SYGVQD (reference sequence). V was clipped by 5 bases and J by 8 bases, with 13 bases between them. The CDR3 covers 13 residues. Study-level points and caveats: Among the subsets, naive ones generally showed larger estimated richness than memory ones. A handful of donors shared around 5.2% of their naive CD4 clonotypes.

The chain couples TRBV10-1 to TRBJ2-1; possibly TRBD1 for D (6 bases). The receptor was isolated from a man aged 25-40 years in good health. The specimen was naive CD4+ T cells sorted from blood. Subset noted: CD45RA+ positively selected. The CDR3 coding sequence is TGCGCCAGCAGTACCCCAGGGGAGTATGAGCAGTTCTTC. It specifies CASSTPGEYEQFF.